These 30 T cell receptor beta chains originate from one sample sequenced in a study of blood T cell repertoires in COVID-19. Using immunoSEQ multiplex PCR, the repertoire was profiled, and TCRdb retains in-frame clones only, with some absent. The data contain about 120,000 clones, roughly 86% of them seen just once; the ten biggest clones take up approximately 10%. The sample consisted of peripheral blood. The receptors derive from a woman aged 70-85 years with COVID-19, enrolled during active disease.

This clone is a singleton in its sample. The chain links TRBV7-6 to TRBJ2-5, with TRBD1 matching 8 bases. Germline assignment: CDR1 SGHVS and CDR2 FNYEAQ. The V and J ends lost 2 bases and 2 bases, in that order; junction bases with no gene match: 10. The CDR3 contains 17 residues. CDR3 protein: CASSLSVGRGLQETQYF. CDR3 sequence (DNA): TGTGCCAGCAGCTTATCGGTTGGCAGGGGGCTTCAAGAGACCCAGTACTTC.

The chain employs TRBV2 and TRBJ2-3, with 7 bases identical to TRBD2. Trimming at V came to 5 bases and at J to 2 bases, leaving 1 base not matched to a gene. The CDR3 has 13 residues. Per the germline V gene, CDR1 is SNHLY and CDR2 is FYNNEI. CDR3 in DNA: TGTGCCAGCAGTCGGGACTACACAGATACGCAGTATTTT. It yields the protein CASSRDYTDTQYF. Full variable domain (rest looked up from reference TRBV2 and TRBJ2-3): EPEVTQTPSHQVTQMGQEVILRCVPISNHLYFYWYRQILGQKVEFLVSFYNNEISEKSEIFDDQFSVERPDGSNFTLKIRSTKLEDSAMYFCASSRDYTDTQYFGPGTRLTVL.

There are a few counts of this clone. The CDR3: CASSDSTGTSYGYTF. DNA of the CDR3: TGTGCCAGCAGTGACTCGACCGGGACTAGCTATGGCTACACCTTC. The gene calls are TRBV6-4 and TRBJ1-2, with a tentative D call TRBD1 (5 bases). Trimming left V 0 bases short and J 4 bases short, with 12 bases between. This CDR3 spans 15 amino acids. Germline CDR1 is MRHNA and CDR2 is SNTAGT.

The chain uses TRBV5-1 and TRBJ1-4, with D possibly TRBD1 on 5 matching bases. Germline V gives CDR1 SGHRS, CDR2 YFSETQ. The CDR3 is made up of 16 amino acids. Between the trimmed V and J ends, which lost 0 bases and 6 bases, there was a span of 15 bases. The CDR3 DNA follows: TGCGCCAGCAGCTTGGATGCAGTAACGGGGGATGAAAAACTGTTTTTT. It codes for CASSLDAVTGDEKLFF. The whole variable domain, filled in from reference TRBV5-1 and TRBJ1-4, reads KAGVTQTPRYLIKTRGQQVTLSCSPISGHRSVSWYQQTPGQGLQFLFEYFSETQRNKGNFPGRFSGRQFSNSRSEMNVSTLELGDSALYLCASSLDAVTGDEKLFFGSGTQLSVL.

The CDR3 DNA is TGTGCCAGCAGCCAAGAGGCCCGTTCTAGGGGCTACACCTTC. Its protein product is CASSQEARSRGYTF. The chain couples TRBV3-1 (or the pseudogene TRBV3-2) to TRBJ1-2; no clear D gene. Germline V lookup: CDR1 LGHDT, CDR2 YNNKEL (reference sequence). The CDR3 runs 14 residues. Trimming pared 0 bases from V and 8 bases from J, leaving 13 bases between.

The chain is built from TRBV6-5 and TRBJ1-3, with 8 positions matching TRBD1. V trimming: 5 bases; J trimming: 3 bases; junction bases outside the gene matches: 6. The CDR3 sequence is 15 residues long. Germline CDR1 MNHEY, CDR2 SVGAGI. Here the CDR3 DNA reads TGTGCCAGCAGTCCCGGGACAGGATATGGAAACACCATATATTTT. Translating it yields CASSPGTGYGNTIYF.

The rearrangement uses TRBV27 and TRBJ1-2; TRBD1 aligns across 10 bases. CDR1 MNHEY and CDR2 SMNVEV come from the germline V gene (reference sequence). V was pared by 1 base and J by 0 bases, with 5 bases of the junction left unmatched. CDR3 length: 17 amino acids. CDR3 amino acids: CASSLYGTGASNYGYTF. In DNA, the CDR3 is TGTGCCAGCAGTTTATACGGGACAGGGGCTTCTAACTATGGCTACACCTTC.

This clone was counted once. The J gene is TRBJ1-3, the V gene TRBV19; D may be TRBD1 (5 bases). This CDR3 has 15 amino acids. V was trimmed by 7 bases and J by 0 bases, leaving 13 bases between them. CDR1 LNHDA and CDR2 SQIVND come from the germline V gene (reference sequence). This chain's CDR3 is CASTSGTDSGNTIYF. CDR3 nucleotides: TGTGCCAGTACCAGCGGGACTGACTCTGGAAACACCATATATTTT.

The V gene is TRBV6-5, the J gene TRBJ1-1, with TRBD1 as a possible D gene (5 bases). V was pared by 2 bases and J by 1 base, with 14 bases between. Germline CDR1 and CDR2: MNHEY and SVGAGI. This CDR3 is built from 16 residues. This chain's CDR3 is CASSYGGGAKNTEAFF. The CDR3 DNA reads TGTGCCAGCAGTTACGGGGGAGGAGCAAAGAACACTGAAGCTTTCTTT.

This sequence joins TRBV3-1 (or the pseudogene TRBV3-2) and TRBJ2-7, with 8 bases aligning to TRBD1. The V segment lost 0 bases and the J segment 4 bases; nucleotides outside the gene matches: 5. The CDR3 is made up of 15 amino acids. Germline-derived CDR1 and CDR2 are LGHDT and YNNKEL (reference sequence). CDR3 sequence: CASSQEWTGIYEQYF. The CDR3 DNA is TGTGCCAGCAGCCAAGAGTGGACAGGGATTTACGAGCAGTACTTC.

The chain employs TRBV24-1 and TRBJ2-5; D call uncertain. This CDR3 is 14 amino acids long. CDR1 and CDR2 from the germline V gene are KGHDR and SFDVKD. V was pared by 4 bases and J by 5 bases, with 13 bases between. The CDR3 bases are TGTGCCACCAGTGACCATCTCAGGTCGGAGACCCAGTACTTC. As protein: CATSDHLRSETQYF.

As for this clone: This could be a read error, since a much larger clone is one nucleotide away. The genes are TRBV7-8 and TRBJ1-3; D is ambiguous. Trimming took off 3 bases at V and 0 bases at J, with 3 bases between the two ends. The CDR3 totals 13 residues. Per germline, CDR1 SGHVS and CDR2 FQNEAQ. This CDR3 is CASSFNSGNTIYF. The DNA of the CDR3 is TGTGCCAGCAGCTTTAACTCTGGAAACACCATATATTTT.

The chain uses TRBV5-1 and TRBJ2-6; D perhaps matches TRBD2 (6 bases). V shed 0 bases and J shed 4 bases, with 11 bases lying between them. Per the germline V gene, CDR1 is SGHRS and CDR2 is YFSETQ. This CDR3 has 16 residues. This CDR3 reads CASSLDGGSGANVLTF. CDR3 nucleotide sequence: TGCGCCAGCAGCTTGGATGGGGGGTCCGGGGCCAACGTCCTGACTTTC.

The J gene is TRBJ1-6, the V gene TRBV7-9, with 8 bases fitting TRBD1. Trimming took 4 bases from V and 9 from J; bases not matched to a gene: 5. The length of the CDR3 is 14 residues. Germline loops: CDR1 SEHNR, CDR2 FQNEAQ (reference sequence). Here the CDR3 DNA reads TGTGCCAGCAGCTCACAGGGGGATCGTTCACCCCTCCACTTT. This codes for CASSSQGDRSPLHF.

Here the CDR3 reads CASSIGTGLGNTIYF. The CDR3 bases are TGCGCCAGCAGCATCGGGACAGGGTTGGGAAACACCATATATTTT. The rearrangement uses TRBV5-1 and TRBJ1-3; 9 bases match TRBD1. Per germline, CDR1 SGHRS and CDR2 YFSETQ. The CDR3 loop spans 15 amino acids. Trimming took 4 bases from V and 4 from J; bases not matched to a gene: 6.

The V and J genes are TRBV7-8 and TRBJ2-3, with TRBD2 identical over 11 bases. Germline CDR1 reads SGHVS; CDR2 reads FQNEAQ. V lost 5 bases, J lost 2 bases, and 9 bases stayed unmatched. The CDR3 runs to 17 residues. The CDR3 DNA follows: TGTGCCAGCAGCCCATCCGCGACTAGCGGGGTCACAGATACGCAGTATTTT. Its translation is CASSPSATSGVTDTQYF.

The chain combines TRBV30 with TRBJ2-1; tentatively, D is TRBD2 (6 bases). The CDR3 has 17 residues. The ends were cut back, 3 bases at V and 3 bases at J, with 21 bases in the middle. In germline, CDR1 is GTSNPN, CDR2 SVGIG (reference sequence). CDR3 bases: TGTGCCTGGAGCCATTATACTAGCTCTAACATCTACAATGAGCAGTTCTTC. The encoded protein is CAWSHYTSSNIYNEQFF.

This clone was seen only once. V usage is TRBV7-2 and J usage is TRBJ2-3, with TRBD2 matching 7 bases. Per germline, CDR1 SGHTA and CDR2 FQGNSA. CDR3 length: 16 amino acids. The V segment lost 1 base and the J segment 1 base; nucleotides outside the gene matches: 5. CDR3 sequence: CASSLVSRGGTDTQYF. The CDR3 DNA sequence: TGTGCCAGCAGCTTAGTGAGTCGGGGGGGCACAGATACGCAGTATTTT.

On this clone itself: The identical CDR3 is also encoded by other nucleotide sequences in the sample. The chain joins TRBV7-2 to TRBJ1-2; 9 nucleotides align to TRBD1. The CDR3 is 14 residues long. CDR1 is SGHTA, CDR2 FQGNSA, per germline. V lost 3 bases, J lost 1 base, and 0 bases stayed unmatched. The CDR3 sequence: CASSLGQGNYGYTF. CDR3 sequence (DNA): TGTGCCAGCAGCTTGGGACAGGGTAACTATGGCTACACCTTC.

In this sample, this clone turned up once. This chain joins TRBV5-1 and TRBJ2-3; weak D call: TRBD2 (5 bases). V lost 2 bases to trimming and J lost 6 bases, with 10 bases between them. CDR3 length equals 13 residues. Germline loops: CDR1 SGHRS, CDR2 YFSETQ. The chain's CDR3 is CASSLGLGDTQYF. CDR3 DNA: TGCGCCAGCAGCTTAGGACTGGGCGATACGCAGTATTTT.

This sequence joins TRBV5-1 and TRBJ2-5; D gene ambiguous. Trimming pared 5 bases from V and 3 bases from J, leaving 5 bases between. CDR1 and CDR2 (germline): SGHRS, YFSETQ. This CDR3 is built from 11 residues. Here the CDR3 reads CASSGEETQYF. The CDR3 coding sequence is TGCGCCAGCAGTGGAGAAGAGACCCAGTACTTC.

J is TRBJ2-7 and V is TRBV19, with TRBD1 matching 7 bases. Per the germline V gene, CDR1 is LNHDA and CDR2 is SQIVND (reference sequence). The trim removed 5 bases at V and 3 bases at J, leaving 7 bases unmatched. This CDR3 region has 14 residues. CDR3 nucleotides: TGTGCCAGTAGTGTTAGACAGGGCGGCTACGAGCAGTACTTC. This gives the protein CASSVRQGGYEQYF.

The chain combines TRBV10-3 with TRBJ1-1; a weak D match, TRBD1 (5 bases). Per the germline V gene, CDR1 is ENHRY and CDR2 is SYGVKD. V lost 8 bases and J 5 bases, leaving 24 bases between the germline ends. CDR3 length: 16 amino acids. The CDR3 protein is CAIEGSRWGGKTEAFF. The CDR3 DNA reads TGTGCCATCGAAGGCTCCAGGTGGGGGGGAAAGACTGAAGCTTTCTTT.

The chain is built from TRBV6-1 and TRBJ2-7, with D perhaps TRBD2 (5 bases). The V gene's germline CDR1 is MNHNS and CDR2 SASEGT. V lost 1 base and J lost 2, with 12 bases in between. This CDR3 spans 15 amino acids. This CDR3 reads CASSEGEREAYEQYF. The CDR3 nucleotides are TGTGCCAGCAGTGAAGGCGAGAGGGAAGCCTACGAGCAGTACTTC.

The chain employs TRBV7-9 and TRBJ1-1, with 9 positions matching TRBD1. Germline V gene data show CDR1 as SEHNR and CDR2 as FQNEAQ (reference sequence). The CDR3 runs 15 residues. Trimming took 7 bases from V and 7 from J; bases not matched to a gene: 13. The CDR3 reads CASTGQGAPGGEAFF. In DNA form, the CDR3 reads TGTGCCAGCACGGGACAGGGCGCCCCGGGGGGTGAAGCTTTCTTT.

The rearrangement links TRBV7-5 to TRBJ2-7; the table's D call of TRBD1 was not tested on the DNA. TRBV7-5 has pseudogene status. The CDR3 runs to 15 residues. The CDR3 is CARSLGDRGTYEQYF. The CDR3, as DNA: TGTGCCAGAAGCTTAGGGGACAGGGGAACCTACGAGCAGTACTTC.

The chain has TRBV4-2 and TRBJ2-3; 15 nucleotides line up with TRBD2. The ends lost 3 bases at V and 5 bases at J; junction bases unmatched: 12. The CDR3 has 19 amino acids. CDR1 and CDR2 (germline): LGHNA, YNFKEQ. The chain's CDR3 is CASSQSARTSGGARDTQYF. As DNA, the CDR3 is TGTGCCAGCAGCCAGTCCGCGAGGACTAGCGGGGGGGCGAGAGATACGCAGTATTTT.

This rearrangement joins TRBV5-6 to TRBJ1-2, with 11 bases lining up with TRBD1. Germline V gene lookup returns CDR1 SGHDT and CDR2 YYEEEE. V shed 2 bases, J shed 7 bases, and the junction held 13 bases outside the gene matches. The CDR3 consists of 17 residues. The CDR3 loop is CASSFFGTGGSIGGYTF. The CDR3 DNA is TGTGCCAGCAGCTTTTTCGGGACAGGGGGTAGTATCGGTGGCTACACCTTC.

CDR3 protein: CASSGQAKNIQYF. DNA for the CDR3: TGTGCCAGCAGTGGACAGGCCAAAAACATTCAGTACTTC. The rearrangement joins TRBV12-3 or TRBV12-4 to TRBJ2-4, with a possible D match to TRBD1 (6 bases). This CDR3 comprises 13 residues. Trimming shortened V by 5 bases and J by 1 base, and 6 bases separated the two germline ends.

The V call is TRBV5-1, the J call TRBJ1-1; 8 bases map to TRBD1. Germline V CDR1 and CDR2: SGHRS, YFSETQ. Unmatched junction bases numbered 7, after V lost 9 bases and J lost 0 bases. The length of the CDR3 is 14 residues. This CDR3 reads CATGTGIMNTEAFF. DNA of the CDR3: TGCGCCACGGGGACAGGCATCATGAACACTGAAGCTTTCTTT.